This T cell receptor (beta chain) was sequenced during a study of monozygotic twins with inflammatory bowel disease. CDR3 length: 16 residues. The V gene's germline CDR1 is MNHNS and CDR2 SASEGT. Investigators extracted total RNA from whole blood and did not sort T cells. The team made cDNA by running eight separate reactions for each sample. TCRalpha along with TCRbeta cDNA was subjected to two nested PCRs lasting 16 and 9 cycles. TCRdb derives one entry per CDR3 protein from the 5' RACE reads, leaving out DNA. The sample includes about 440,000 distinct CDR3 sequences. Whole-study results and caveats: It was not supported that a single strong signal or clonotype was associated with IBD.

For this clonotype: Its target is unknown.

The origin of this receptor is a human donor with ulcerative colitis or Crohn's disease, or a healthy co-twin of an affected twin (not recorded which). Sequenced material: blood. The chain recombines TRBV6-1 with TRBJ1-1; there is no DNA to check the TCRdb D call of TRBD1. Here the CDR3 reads CASSPDRGRVNTEAFF.